What follows describes a single T cell receptor beta chain. Its antigen is as yet unknown. The sample belongs to a study of T cell responses to AZD1222 COVID-19 vaccine. Findings of the study overall: Two AZD1222 administrations were followed by greater Spike-specific TCR breadth and depth.

The repertoire was sequenced with immunoSEQ multiplex PCR; TCRdb's copy has only in-frame clones and lacks some. Among 120,000 or so clones listed, approximately 88% were seen once. Looked up from germline, CDR1 is MNHEY and CDR2 is SVGAGI. This CDR3 has 15 residues. V lost 2 bases and J 0 bases, leaving 8 bases between the germline ends. The sequence came from an adult in good health. Specimen: peripheral blood, collected on day 0 of AZD1222 vaccination. V and J are TRBV6-5 and TRBJ1-3; D unresolved. The CDR3 DNA reads TGTGCCAGCAGTTACGATGCAGTCTCTGGAAACACCATATATTTT. Translated, it gives CASSYDAVSGNTIYF.